This T cell receptor (beta chain) was profiled in a study of blood T cell repertoires in COVID-19. Study context: Specimens from acute and convalescent COVID-19 originated in the United States, Italy and Spain. Nucleic acid was either cDNA or gDNA, and it came from T cells, B-cell-depleted T cells, or PBMCs.

The J segment lost 2 bases and the V segment lost 5 bases, leaving 9 bases of the junction unmatched. Germline CDR1 and CDR2: SGHTA and FQGNSA. CDR3 length: 15 amino acids. Per the study methods: By means of reference gene primer amplification, nucleated cell counts were estimated. This table comes from immunoSEQ multiplex PCR, and its TCRdb copy is limited to in-frame clones, with some not included. The DNA gave D and trimming, while V, J and clone size come from that table. This sample has 180,000 or so clones, with approximately 79% found just once. Sequencing input: peripheral blood. The receptor was isolated from a man in his fifties who had recovered from COVID-19. V gene TRBV7-2 combines with J gene TRBJ2-7; 7 positions match TRBD1. The CDR3 loop reads CASSQTWTGPYEQYF. CDR3 DNA sequence: TGTGCCAGCAGCCAGACCTGGACAGGACCCTACGAGCAGTACTTC.